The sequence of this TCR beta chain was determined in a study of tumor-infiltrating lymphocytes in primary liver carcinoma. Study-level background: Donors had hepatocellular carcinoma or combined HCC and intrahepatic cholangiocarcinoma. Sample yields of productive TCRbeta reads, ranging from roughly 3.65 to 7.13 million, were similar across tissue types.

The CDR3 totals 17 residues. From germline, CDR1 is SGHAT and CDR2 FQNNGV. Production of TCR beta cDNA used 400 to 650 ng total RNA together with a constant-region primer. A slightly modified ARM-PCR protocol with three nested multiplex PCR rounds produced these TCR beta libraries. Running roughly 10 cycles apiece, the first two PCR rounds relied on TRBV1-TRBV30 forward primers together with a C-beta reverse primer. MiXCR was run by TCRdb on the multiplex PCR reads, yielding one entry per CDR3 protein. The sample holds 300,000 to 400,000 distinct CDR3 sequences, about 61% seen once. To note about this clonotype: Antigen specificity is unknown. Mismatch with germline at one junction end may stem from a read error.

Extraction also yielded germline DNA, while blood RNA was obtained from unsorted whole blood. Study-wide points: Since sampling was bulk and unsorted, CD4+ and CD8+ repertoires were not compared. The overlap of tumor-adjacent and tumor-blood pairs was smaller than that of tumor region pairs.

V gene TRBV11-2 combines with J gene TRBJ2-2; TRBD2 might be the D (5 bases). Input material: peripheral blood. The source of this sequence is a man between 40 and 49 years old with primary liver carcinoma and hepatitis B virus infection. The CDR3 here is CASSLVLSFANTGELFF. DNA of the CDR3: TGTGCCAGCAGCTTAGTGCTTAGTTTCGCGAACACCGGGGAGCTGTTCTTT. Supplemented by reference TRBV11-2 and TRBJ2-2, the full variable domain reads EAGVAQSPRYKIIEKRQSVAFWCNPISGHATLYWYQQILGQGPKLLIQFQNNGVVDDSQLPKDRFSAERLKGVDSTLKIQPAKLEDSAVYLCASSLVLSFANTGELFFGEGSRLTVL.